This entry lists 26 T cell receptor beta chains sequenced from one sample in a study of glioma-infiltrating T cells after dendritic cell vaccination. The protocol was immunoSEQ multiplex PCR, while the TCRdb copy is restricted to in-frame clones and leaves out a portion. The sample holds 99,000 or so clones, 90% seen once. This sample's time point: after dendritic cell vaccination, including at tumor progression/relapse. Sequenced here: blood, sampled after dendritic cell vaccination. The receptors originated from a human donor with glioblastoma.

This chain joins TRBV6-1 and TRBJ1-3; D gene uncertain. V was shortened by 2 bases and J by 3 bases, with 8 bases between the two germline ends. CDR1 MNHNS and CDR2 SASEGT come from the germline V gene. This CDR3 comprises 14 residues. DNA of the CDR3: TGTGCCAGCAGTGAATGGGCCAGTGGAAACACCATATATTTT. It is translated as CASSEWASGNTIYF.

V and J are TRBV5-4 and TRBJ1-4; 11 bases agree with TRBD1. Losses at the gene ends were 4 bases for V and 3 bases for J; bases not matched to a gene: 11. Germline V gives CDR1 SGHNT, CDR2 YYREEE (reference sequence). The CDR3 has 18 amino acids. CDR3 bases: TGTGCCAGCAGCACAAAGAGGACAGGGGGCTCGGCTAATGAAAAACTGTTTTTT. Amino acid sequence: CASSTKRTGGSANEKLFF.

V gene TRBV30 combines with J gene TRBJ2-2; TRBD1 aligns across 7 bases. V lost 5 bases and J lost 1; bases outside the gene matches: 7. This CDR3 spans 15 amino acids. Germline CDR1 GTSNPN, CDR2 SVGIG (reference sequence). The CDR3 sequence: CAWGLGTVNTGELFF. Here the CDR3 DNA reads TGTGCCTGGGGCCTCGGGACAGTGAACACCGGGGAGCTGTTTTTT.

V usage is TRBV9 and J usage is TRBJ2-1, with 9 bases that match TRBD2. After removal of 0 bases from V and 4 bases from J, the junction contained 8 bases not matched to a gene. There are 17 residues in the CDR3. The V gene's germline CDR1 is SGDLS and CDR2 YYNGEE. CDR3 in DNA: TGTGCCAGCAGCGTAGGGAGCGGGAGGCCAACTTACAATGAGCAGTTCTTC. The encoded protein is CASSVGSGRPTYNEQFF.

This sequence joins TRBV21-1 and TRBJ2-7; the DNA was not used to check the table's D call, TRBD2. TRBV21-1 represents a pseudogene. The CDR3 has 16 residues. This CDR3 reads CASSFRLKEAPYEQYF. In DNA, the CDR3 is TGTGCCAGCAGCTTTCGCTTGAAGGAAGCGCCCTACGAGCAGTACTTC.

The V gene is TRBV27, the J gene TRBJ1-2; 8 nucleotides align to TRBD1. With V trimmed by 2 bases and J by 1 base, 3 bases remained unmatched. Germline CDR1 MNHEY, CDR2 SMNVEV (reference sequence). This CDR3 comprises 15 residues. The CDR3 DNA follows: TGTGCCAGCAGTTTACGGACAGGGATTAACTATGGCTACACCTTC. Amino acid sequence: CASSLRTGINYGYTF.

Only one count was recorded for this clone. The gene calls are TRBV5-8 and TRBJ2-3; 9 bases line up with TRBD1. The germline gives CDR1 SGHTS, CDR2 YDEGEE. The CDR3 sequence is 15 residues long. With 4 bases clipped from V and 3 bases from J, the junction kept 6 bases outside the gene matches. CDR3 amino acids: CASSTRDRETDTQYF. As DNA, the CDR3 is TGTGCCAGCAGCACCCGGGACAGGGAAACAGATACGCAGTATTTT.

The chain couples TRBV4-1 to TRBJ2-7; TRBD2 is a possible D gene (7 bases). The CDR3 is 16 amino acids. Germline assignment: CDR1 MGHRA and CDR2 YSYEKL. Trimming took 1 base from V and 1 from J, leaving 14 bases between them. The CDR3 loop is CASSQGGRGASYEQYF. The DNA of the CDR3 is TGCGCCAGCAGCCAAGGCGGCCGGGGGGCTTCCTACGAGCAGTACTTC.

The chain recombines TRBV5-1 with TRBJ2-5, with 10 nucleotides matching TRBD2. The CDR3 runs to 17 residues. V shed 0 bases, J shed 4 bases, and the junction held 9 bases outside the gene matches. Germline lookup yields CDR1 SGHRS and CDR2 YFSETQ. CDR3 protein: CASSLDGLAGAGETQYF. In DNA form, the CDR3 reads TGCGCCAGCAGCTTGGACGGGCTAGCGGGGGCGGGAGAGACCCAGTACTTC. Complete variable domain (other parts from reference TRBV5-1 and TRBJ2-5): KAGVTQTPRYLIKTRGQQVTLSCSPISGHRSVSWYQQTPGQGLQFLFEYFSETQRNKGNFPGRFSGRQFSNSRSEMNVSTLELGDSALYLCASSLDGLAGAGETQYFGPGTRLLVL.

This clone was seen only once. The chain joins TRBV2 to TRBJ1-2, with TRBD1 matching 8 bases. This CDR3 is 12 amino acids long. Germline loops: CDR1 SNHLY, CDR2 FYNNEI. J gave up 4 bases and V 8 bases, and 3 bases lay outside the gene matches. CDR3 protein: CASLDRAYGYTF. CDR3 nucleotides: TGTGCCAGCTTGGACAGGGCCTATGGCTACACCTTC.

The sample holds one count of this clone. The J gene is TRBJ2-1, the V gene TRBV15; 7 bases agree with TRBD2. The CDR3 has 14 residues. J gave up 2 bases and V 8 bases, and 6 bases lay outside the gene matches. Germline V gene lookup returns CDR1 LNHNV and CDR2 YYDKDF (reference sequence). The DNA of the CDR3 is TGTGCCACCTCGACGCGGGGGACCTACAATGAGCAGTTCTTC. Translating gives CATSTRGTYNEQFF.

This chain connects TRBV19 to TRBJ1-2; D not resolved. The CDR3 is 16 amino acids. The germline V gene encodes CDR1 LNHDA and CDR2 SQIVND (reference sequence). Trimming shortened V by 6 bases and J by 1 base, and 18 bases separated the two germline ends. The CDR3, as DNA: TGTGCCAGTAGCTCCCGCAGGTGGCAGGATAACTATGGCTACACCTTC. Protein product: CASSSRRWQDNYGYTF.

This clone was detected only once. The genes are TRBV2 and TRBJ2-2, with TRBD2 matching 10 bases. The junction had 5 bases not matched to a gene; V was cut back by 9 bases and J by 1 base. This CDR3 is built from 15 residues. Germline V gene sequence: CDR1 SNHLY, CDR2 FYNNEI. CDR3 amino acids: CASNSGRWNTGELFF. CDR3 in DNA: TGTGCCAGTAATAGCGGGAGGTGGAACACCGGGGAGCTGTTTTTT.

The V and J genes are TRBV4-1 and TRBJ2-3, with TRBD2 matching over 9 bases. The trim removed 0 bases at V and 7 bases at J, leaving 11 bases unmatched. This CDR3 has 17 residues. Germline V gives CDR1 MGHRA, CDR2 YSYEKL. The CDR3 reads CASSQDFLAGGQNTQYF. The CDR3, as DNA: TGCGCCAGCAGCCAAGATTTTCTCGCGGGGGGGCAGAATACGCAGTATTTT.

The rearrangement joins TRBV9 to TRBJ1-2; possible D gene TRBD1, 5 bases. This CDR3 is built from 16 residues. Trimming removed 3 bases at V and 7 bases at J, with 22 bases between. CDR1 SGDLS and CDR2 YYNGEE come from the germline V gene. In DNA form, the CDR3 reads TGTGCCAGCAGCGCCTACTACCCCGGGACTCGGGGTGGCTACACCTTC. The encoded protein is CASSAYYPGTRGGYTF.

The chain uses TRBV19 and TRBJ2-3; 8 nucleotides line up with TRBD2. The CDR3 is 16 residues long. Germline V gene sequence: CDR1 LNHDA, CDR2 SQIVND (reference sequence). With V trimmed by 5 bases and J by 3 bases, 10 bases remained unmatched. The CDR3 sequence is CASSARRGGRTDTQYF. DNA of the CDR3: TGTGCCAGTAGTGCGCGACGGGGGGGTCGGACAGATACGCAGTATTTT.

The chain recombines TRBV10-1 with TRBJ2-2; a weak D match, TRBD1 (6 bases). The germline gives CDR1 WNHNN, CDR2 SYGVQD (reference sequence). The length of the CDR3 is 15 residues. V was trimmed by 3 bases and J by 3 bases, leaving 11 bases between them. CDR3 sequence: CASSEYRAHTGELFF. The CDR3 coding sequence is TGCGCCAGCAGTGAATACAGGGCACACACCGGGGAGCTGTTTTTT.

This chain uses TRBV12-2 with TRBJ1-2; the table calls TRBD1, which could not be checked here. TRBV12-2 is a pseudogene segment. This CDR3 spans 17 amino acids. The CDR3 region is CASRLKHMGQGKYGYTF. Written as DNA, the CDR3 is TGTGCAAGTCGCTTAAAACACATGGGACAGGGTAAGTATGGCTACACCTTC.

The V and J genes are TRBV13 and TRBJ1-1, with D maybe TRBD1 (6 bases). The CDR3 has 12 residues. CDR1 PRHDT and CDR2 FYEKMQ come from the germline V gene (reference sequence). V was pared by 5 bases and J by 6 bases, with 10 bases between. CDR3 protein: CASSAYRAEAFF. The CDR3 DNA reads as TGTGCCAGCAGCGCGTACAGGGCTGAAGCTTTCTTT.

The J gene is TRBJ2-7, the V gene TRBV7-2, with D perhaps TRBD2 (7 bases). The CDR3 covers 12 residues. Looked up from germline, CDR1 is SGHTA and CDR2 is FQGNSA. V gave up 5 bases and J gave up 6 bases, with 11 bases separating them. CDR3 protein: CASSAGALEQYF. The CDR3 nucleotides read TGTGCCAGCAGCGCGGGGGCACTCGAGCAGTACTTC.

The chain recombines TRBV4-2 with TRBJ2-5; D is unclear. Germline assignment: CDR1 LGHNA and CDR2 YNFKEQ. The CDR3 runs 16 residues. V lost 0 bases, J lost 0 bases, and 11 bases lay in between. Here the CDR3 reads CASSQEESSYQETQYF. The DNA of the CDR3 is TGTGCCAGCAGCCAAGAGGAGAGCTCGTACCAAGAGACCCAGTACTTC.

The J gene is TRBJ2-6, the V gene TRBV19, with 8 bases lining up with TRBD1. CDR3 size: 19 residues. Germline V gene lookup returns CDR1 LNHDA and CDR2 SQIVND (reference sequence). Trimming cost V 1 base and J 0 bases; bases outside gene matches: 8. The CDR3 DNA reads TGTGCCAGTAGTATAGGGACAGGGCCCATTTTCTCTGGGGCCAACGTCCTGACTTTC. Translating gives CASSIGTGPIFSGANVLTF.

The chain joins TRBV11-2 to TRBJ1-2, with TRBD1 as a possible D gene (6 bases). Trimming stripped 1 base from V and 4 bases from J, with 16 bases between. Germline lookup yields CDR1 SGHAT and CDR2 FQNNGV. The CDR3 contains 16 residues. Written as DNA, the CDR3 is TGTGCCAGCAGCTTAGGACAGGCGACTGGGTCCTATGGCTACACCTTC. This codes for CASSLGQATGSYGYTF.

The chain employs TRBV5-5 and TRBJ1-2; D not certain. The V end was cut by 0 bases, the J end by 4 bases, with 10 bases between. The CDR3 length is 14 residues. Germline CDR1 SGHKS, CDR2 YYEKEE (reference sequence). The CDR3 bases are TGTGCCAGCAGCTTGGCAGGAAAGGCCTATGGCTACACCTTC. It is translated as CASSLAGKAYGYTF.

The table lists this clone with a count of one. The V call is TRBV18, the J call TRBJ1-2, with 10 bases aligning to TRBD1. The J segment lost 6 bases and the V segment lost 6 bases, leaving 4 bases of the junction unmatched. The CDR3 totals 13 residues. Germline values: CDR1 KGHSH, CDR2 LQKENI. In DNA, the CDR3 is TGTGCCAGCTCGCTCGGGACAGGGGATGGCTACACCTTC. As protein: CASSLGTGDGYTF.

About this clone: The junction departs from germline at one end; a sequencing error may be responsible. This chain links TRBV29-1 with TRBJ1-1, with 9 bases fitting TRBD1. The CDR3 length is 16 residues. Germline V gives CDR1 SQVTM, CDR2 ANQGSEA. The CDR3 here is CNVEGTGFDMNTEAFF. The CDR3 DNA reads TGCAACGTTGAAGGGACAGGGTTCGACATGAACACTGAAGCTTTCTTT.